Below, 19 T cell receptor beta chains from the same sample are listed, as sequenced in a study of T-cell reconstitution after alpha-beta-depleted transplantation in children (dated by TCRdb to between 2015 and 2016). Library prep was done by PCR. Sequenced using an Illumina HiSeq 2500. To normalize quantification of the TCRbeta repertoire, the TCR libraries were built with molecular barcoding that relied on unique molecular identifiers. TCRdb passed the public sequencing reads through fastp at Q25 and MiXCR, retaining productive beta sequences. Every CDR3 protein is listed once, alongside the most common genes and DNA of its rows. The sample profile shows 490,000 or so distinct CDR3 sequences; approximately 12% of them were found once. Approximately 5.4% of the sample is in the top ten clones. The material was PBMCs from the stem cell graft donor, obtained from the stem cell graft. These receptor sequences come from a human donor who donated a stem cell graft to a child with combined immunodeficiency.

A few counts support this clonotype. The gene calls are TRBV27 and TRBJ1-6; TRBD1 might be the D (5 bases). V lost 8 bases and J lost 5, with 16 bases in between. In germline, CDR1 is MNHEY, CDR2 SMNVEV (reference sequence). This CDR3 is built from 15 residues. The CDR3 reads CASRPGWGNNSPLHF. The CDR3 coding sequence is TGTGCCAGCCGTCCCGGGTGGGGGAATAATTCACCCCTCCACTTT.

For the CDR3, the DNA is TGTGCCAGCAGCCAGACCCGGGGCCTGGGATCCTCCTCCTACGAGCAGTACTTC. Amino acids: CASSQTRGLGSSSYEQYF. This chain joins TRBV11-2 and TRBJ2-7; tentatively, D is TRBD1 or TRBD2 (5 bases each). The CDR3 is made up of 18 amino acids. V lost 5 bases and J 0 bases, leaving 23 bases between the germline ends. The germline gives CDR1 SGHAT, CDR2 FQNNGV.

In this sample, this clonotype turned up a few times. In DNA, the CDR3 is TGTGCCAGCAGCTCCCTAGACTACGGCACAGATACGCAGTATTTT. Its protein is CASSSLDYGTDTQYF. The chain recombines TRBV11-2 with TRBJ2-3, with a possible D match to TRBD2 (5 bases). V lost 4 bases and J 1 base, leaving 12 bases between the germline ends. The CDR3 spans 15 residues. Germline CDR1 and CDR2: SGHAT and FQNNGV.

In this sample, this clonotype turned up a few times. The rearrangement joins TRBV27 to TRBJ2-5; the D gene is possibly TRBD1 (6 bases). Trimming removed 5 bases from V and 1 base from J, with 14 bases in between. Germline V gene data show CDR1 as MNHEY and CDR2 as SMNVEV (reference sequence). The CDR3 covers 15 residues. For the CDR3, the DNA is TGTGCCAGCAGTCCAGGGGCAGTATTCCAAGAGACCCAGTACTTC. Translation gives CASSPGAVFQETQYF.

This clonotype was counted at least ten times. The chain uses TRBV28 and TRBJ1-4; 7 positions match TRBD1. This CDR3 has 15 amino acids. V was pared by 7 bases and J by 5 bases, with 10 bases of the junction left unmatched. Germline V gene sequence: CDR1 MDHEN, CDR2 SYDVKM. CDR3 sequence: CASTSGTAPNEKLFF. DNA for the CDR3: TGTGCCAGCACATCAGGGACAGCTCCCAATGAAAAACTGTTTTTT. The full variable domain, completed using reference TRBV28 and TRBJ1-4, is DVKVTQSSRYLVKRTGEKVFLECVQDMDHENMFWYRQDPGLGLRLIYFSYDVKMKEKGDIPEGYSVSREKKERFSLILESASTNQTSMYLCASTSGTAPNEKLFFGSGTQLSVL.

This clonotype was detected only a few times. The chain couples TRBV5-1 to TRBJ2-7; D is undetermined. CDR3 length equals 16 residues. Looked up from germline, CDR1 is SGHRS and CDR2 is YFSETQ. Trimming pared 1 base from V and 3 bases from J, leaving 17 bases between. In DNA, the CDR3 is TGCGCCAGCAGCTTGATGCTGGCAGGTTCCGGCTACGAGCAGTACTTC. It translates to CASSLMLAGSGYEQYF.

This clonotype has a handful of counts. V usage is TRBV6-1 and J usage is TRBJ2-7; a weak D match, TRBD1 (5 bases). There are 16 residues in the CDR3. The V gene's germline CDR1 is MNHNS and CDR2 SASEGT. V shed 6 bases and J shed 2 bases, with 20 bases lying between them. The CDR3 coding sequence is TGTGCCAGCAGCACCCCCTCAAGGGGTAACCCCTACGAGCAGTACTTC. Residues: CASSTPSRGNPYEQYF.

The CDR3 DNA reads TGTGCCAGCAGCGACCGGGACAGGGGGAACGAGCAGTACTTC. This gives the protein CASSDRDRGNEQYF. This chain uses TRBV6-1 with TRBJ2-7; the match to TRBD1 covers 11 bases. Germline values: CDR1 MNHNS, CDR2 SASEGT. J lost 5 bases, V lost 6 bases, and 6 bases had no gene match. The CDR3 totals 14 residues.

This chain uses TRBV3-1 with TRBJ2-2, with TRBD1 matching over 9 bases. V shed 4 bases and J 5 bases; nucleotides not matched to a gene: 5. Germline CDR1 and CDR2: LGHDT and YNNKEL (reference sequence). This CDR3 spans 15 amino acids. The CDR3 loop reads CASSRRDRATGELFF. DNA of the CDR3: TGTGCCAGCAGCCGCCGGGACAGGGCGACCGGGGAGCTGTTTTTT.

This clonotype has a handful of counts. The rearrangement uses TRBV7-9 and TRBJ2-7, with 9 positions matching TRBD1. The J segment lost 4 bases and the V segment lost 4 bases, leaving 11 bases of the junction unmatched. Germline-derived CDR1 and CDR2 are SEHNR and FQNEAQ (reference sequence). CDR3 length: 16 residues. The CDR3 sequence is CASSSNLTGGGYEQYF. CDR3 in DNA: TGTGCCAGCAGCTCTAACCTAACAGGGGGCGGGTACGAGCAGTACTTC.

The chain joins TRBV18 to TRBJ2-3, with TRBD2 identical over 10 bases. The CDR3 is made up of 19 amino acids. J gave up 0 bases and V 6 bases, and 15 bases lay outside the gene matches. Germline V lookup: CDR1 KGHSH, CDR2 LQKENI. The CDR3, as DNA: TGTGCCAGCTCCCGGGGAAGGACTAGCGGTGTTGCTAGCACAGATACGCAGTATTTT. Encoded protein: CASSRGRTSGVASTDTQYF.

This clonotype appeared a few times. This rearrangement joins TRBV7-2 to TRBJ2-2; unclear D gene. The V and J ends lost 4 bases and 8 bases respectively, with 14 bases between them. The CDR3 consists of 14 residues. Germline assignment: CDR1 SGHTA and CDR2 FQGNSA. As DNA, the CDR3 is TGTGCCAGCAGCTCAAGGATGAACCTGGGGGAGCTGTTTTTT. Its protein is CASSSRMNLGELFF.

This clonotype was recorded a few times. This chain connects TRBV9 to TRBJ1-2; no clear D. CDR1 and CDR2 from the germline V gene are SGDLS and YYNGEE. V was pared by 0 bases and J by 9 bases, with 18 bases between. The CDR3 has 15 amino acids. In DNA form, the CDR3 reads TGTGCCAGCAGCGTAGTTGGAGAGCTCTCCCCTAGCTACACCTTC. Translation gives CASSVVGELSPSYTF.

This clonotype was seen more than once but under ten times. The gene calls are TRBV6-2 or TRBV6-3 and TRBJ2-1; possibly TRBD2 for D (5 bases). Per the germline V gene, CDR1 is MNHEY and CDR2 is SVGEGT. With 0 bases removed from V and 2 bases from J, the gap between germline ends came to 17 bases. This CDR3 has 18 residues. In DNA form, the CDR3 reads TGTGCCAGCAGTTACTCGAGGGCCCACCTAGCCGCCTACAATGAGCAGTTCTTC. Its translation: CASSYSRAHLAAYNEQFF.

The chain recombines TRBV7-8 with TRBJ2-3; D gene ambiguous. Germline assignment: CDR1 SGHVS and CDR2 FQNEAQ. The CDR3 runs to 16 residues. Trimming took off 2 bases at V and 0 bases at J, with 12 bases between the two ends. The CDR3 loop is CASSLNWVHSTDTQYF. DNA for the CDR3: TGTGCCAGCAGCTTAAATTGGGTTCACAGCACAGATACGCAGTATTTT. The full variable domain, rest sourced from reference TRBV7-8 and TRBJ2-3, is GAGVSQSPRYKVAKRGQDVALRCDPISGHVSLFWYQQALGQGPEFLTYFQNEAQLDKSGLPSDRFFAERPEGSVSTLKIQRTQQEDSAVYLCASSLNWVHSTDTQYFGPGTRLTVL.

The genes are TRBV12-3 or TRBV12-4 and TRBJ2-2, with D unresolved. There are 13 residues in the CDR3. Trimming removed 3 bases from V and 4 bases from J, with 6 bases in between. CDR3 in DNA: TGTGCCAGCAGTTTTACGGCCACCGGGGAGCTGTTTTTT. Translating it yields CASSFTATGELFF.

This clonotype appeared a few times. V usage is TRBV6-2 or TRBV6-3 and J usage is TRBJ2-7, with no clear D. Germline CDR1 is MNHEY and CDR2 is SVGEGT. The germline V and J ends were trimmed by 7 bases and 3 bases, with 16 bases remaining between them. The CDR3 consists of 14 residues. DNA of the CDR3: TGTGCCAGCACCCAGACAATATTGGGCTACGAGCAGTACTTC. It is translated as CASTQTILGYEQYF.

This clonotype was recorded many times. The chain has TRBV5-6 and TRBJ2-7, with a tentative D call TRBD1 (6 bases). The CDR3 covers 15 residues. V shed 2 bases and J shed 4 bases, with 16 bases lying between them. The germline CDR1 and CDR2 sequences are SGHDT and YYEEEE. Here the CDR3 reads CASSFQGTKVYEQYF. DNA for the CDR3: TGTGCCAGCAGCTTTCAAGGGACAAAAGTTTACGAGCAGTACTTC. The whole variable domain, remainder taken from reference TRBV5-6 and TRBJ2-7, is DAGVTQSPTHLIKTRGQQVTLRCSPKSGHDTVSWYQQALGQGPQFIFQYYEEEERQRGNFPDRFSGHQFPNYSSELNVNALLLGDSALYLCASSFQGTKVYEQYFGPGTRLTVT.

This chain connects TRBV12-3 or TRBV12-4 to TRBJ1-1; 7 positions agree with TRBD1. Unmatched junction bases numbered 4, after V lost 1 base and J lost 11 bases. This CDR3 contains 12 residues. The CDR3: CASSLVTGRAFF. CDR3 sequence (DNA): TGTGCCAGCAGTTTAGTGACAGGGAGGGCTTTCTTT.